Below are 20 T cell receptor beta chains sequenced from a single sample in a study of cytomegalovirus exposure and HLA in healthy donors. PCR primers comprised 60 Vbeta and 13 Jbeta primers. TCRdb's table, derived via immunoSEQ multiplex PCR, lists solely in-frame clones and lacks some. The repertoire consists of some 99,000 clones, with approximately 80% occurring once and the leading ten covering less than 8.5%. The source material was PBMCs. The receptors were gathered from a female donor in good health and CMV-seronegative.

The rearrangement joins TRBV29-1 to TRBJ2-1; maybe TRBD1 (7 bases). CDR1 and CDR2 (germline): SQVTM, ANQGSEA. Trimming took 0 bases from V and 5 from J, leaving 14 bases between them. CDR3 length: 15 residues. The CDR3 coding sequence is TGCAGCGTTGAAGATCAGGGGGGAGTTCACAATGAGCAGTTCTTC. Protein sequence: CSVEDQGGVHNEQFF.

The V gene is TRBV11-3, the J gene TRBJ2-7, with unresolved D. CDR1 SGHNT and CDR2 YENEEA come from the germline V gene. Trimming took off 4 bases at V and 3 bases at J, with 19 bases between the two ends. The CDR3 consists of 16 residues. This CDR3 is CASSSVILPTYYEQYF. CDR3 DNA sequence: TGTGCCAGCAGCTCCGTCATCTTACCCACATACTACGAGCAGTACTTC. Combining the CDR3 with reference TRBV11-3 and TRBJ2-7 gives the whole variable domain EAGVVQSPRYKIIEKKQPVAFWCNPISGHNTLYWYLQNLGQGPELLIRYENEEAVDDSQLPKDRFSAERLKGVDSTLKIQPAELGDSAVYLCASSSVILPTYYEQYFGPGTRLTVT.

The V gene is TRBV4-2, the J gene TRBJ1-2; TRBD1 might be the D (6 bases). The CDR3 has 17 residues. The V end was cut by 0 bases, the J end by 3 bases, with 17 bases between. Germline CDR1 is LGHNA and CDR2 is YNFKEQ. In DNA, the CDR3 is TGTGCCAGCAGCCAAGATAGATTGGCAGGGGTTTACTATGGCTACACCTTC. Translation: CASSQDRLAGVYYGYTF.

This chain joins TRBV19 and TRBJ1-1; 9 positions agree with TRBD1. J was trimmed by 5 bases and V by 4 bases; bases with no gene match: 5. Germline values: CDR1 LNHDA, CDR2 SQIVND (reference sequence). CDR3 length equals 14 residues. CDR3: CASSKTGGGTEAFF. The CDR3 DNA reads as TGTGCCAGTAGTAAAACAGGGGGCGGAACTGAAGCTTTCTTT.

The V and J genes are TRBV27 and TRBJ2-1, with a possible D match to TRBD1 (5 bases). This CDR3 region has 16 residues. V gave up 4 bases and J gave up 3 bases, with 16 bases separating them. Germline lookup yields CDR1 MNHEY and CDR2 SMNVEV (reference sequence). The CDR3 here is CASSSDPERGYNEQFF. The CDR3 DNA sequence: TGTGCCAGCAGTTCAGACCCCGAAAGGGGCTACAATGAGCAGTTCTTC.

The V gene is TRBV4-1, the J gene TRBJ2-7; tentative D call: TRBD2 (7 bases). The CDR3 covers 15 residues. Germline V CDR1 and CDR2: MGHRA, YSYEKL. V lost 5 bases and J 1 base, leaving 15 bases between the germline ends. The CDR3 DNA is TGCGCCAGCAGCTTTCAAAGGGGGGGGTCCTACGAGCAGTACTTC. This gives the protein CASSFQRGGSYEQYF.

The chain combines TRBV7-2 with TRBJ1-5; 7 nucleotides match TRBD1. CDR3 length: 16 amino acids. Germline CDR1 is SGHTA and CDR2 is FQGNSA. The ends lost 1 base at V and 6 bases at J; junction bases unmatched: 9. The DNA of the CDR3 is TGTGCCAGCAGCTTAGGTACAGGGGCAGGGAGTCAGCCCCAGCATTTT. This gives the protein CASSLGTGAGSQPQHF.

CDR3 in amino acids: CASSPAGGREQYF. The CDR3 region has the DNA TGTGCCAGCAGCCCCGCGGGGGGGCGGGAGCAGTACTTC. This chain connects TRBV7-2 to TRBJ2-7; 9 nucleotides align to TRBD2. In germline, CDR1 is SGHTA, CDR2 FQGNSA. The CDR3 spans 13 residues. V was pared by 5 bases and J by 7 bases, with 6 bases of the junction left unmatched. The variable domain in full, with the rest retrieved from reference TRBV7-2 and TRBJ2-7, is GAGVSQSPSNKVTEKGKDVELRCDPISGHTALYWYRQSLGQGLEFLIYFQGNSAPDKSGLPSDRFSAERTGGSVSTLTIQRTQQEDSAVYLCASSPAGGREQYFGPGTRLTVT.

V usage is TRBV28 and J usage is TRBJ2-7, with D perhaps TRBD1 (6 bases). Trimming shortened V by 3 bases and J by 2 bases, and 11 bases separated the two germline ends. Germline V CDR1 and CDR2: MDHEN, SYDVKM. The CDR3 runs to 14 residues. This CDR3 reads CASSLSGTPYEQYF. The CDR3 coding sequence is TGTGCCAGCAGTTTGAGTGGGACACCCTACGAGCAGTACTTC.

The CDR3 bases are TGTGCCAGCAGCACACAGGGGAATGAGCAGTTCTTC. Amino acids: CASSTQGNEQFF. The chain links TRBV11-2 to TRBJ2-1, with 7 bases that match TRBD1. V was pared by 5 bases and J by 7 bases, with 2 bases of the junction left unmatched. This CDR3 is built from 12 residues. Looked up from germline, CDR1 is SGHAT and CDR2 is FQNNGV.

The chain uses TRBV19 and TRBJ1-1; D is perhaps TRBD1 (6 bases). The germline V and J ends were trimmed by 1 base and 8 bases, with 11 bases remaining between them. This CDR3 has 13 amino acids. Germline V gene lookup returns CDR1 LNHDA and CDR2 SQIVND (reference sequence). For the CDR3, the DNA is TGTGCCAGTAGTATAGGGACAGTTACCGAAGCTTTCTTT. Amino acid sequence: CASSIGTVTEAFF.

V usage is TRBV18 and J usage is TRBJ2-2; perhaps TRBD2 as D (6 bases). Germline lookup yields CDR1 KGHSH and CDR2 LQKENI. There are 15 residues in the CDR3. Trimming took 1 base from V and 4 from J, leaving 10 bases between them. CDR3 sequence (DNA): TGTGCCAGCTCACCACGCGGGACCCTCACCGGGGAGCTGTTTTTT. Its protein product is CASSPRGTLTGELFF.

This rearrangement joins TRBV5-1 to TRBJ2-7; 7 bases match TRBD2. CDR3 length equals 14 residues. V was pared by 1 base and J by 3 bases, with 4 bases of the junction left unmatched. Germline V gene data show CDR1 as SGHRS and CDR2 as YFSETQ. The CDR3 DNA reads as TGCGCCAGCAGCTTGAGGGCTAGCGGCTACGAGCAGTACTTC. Its translation is CASSLRASGYEQYF.

This chain connects TRBV29-1 to TRBJ1-1, with D uncertain. The germline V gene encodes CDR1 SQVTM and CDR2 ANQGSEA. The CDR3 length is 11 residues. Deletions cut 3 bases from V and 6 bases from J, with 8 bases between. The CDR3 is CSVDSGPEAFF. In nucleotides, the CDR3 is TGCAGCGTTGACTCTGGGCCTGAAGCTTTCTTT.

This clone was seen once. This chain joins TRBV27 and TRBJ2-7; no clear D gene. Trimming took 5 bases from V and 5 from J, leaving 16 bases between them. The germline V gene has CDR1 MNHEY and CDR2 SMNVEV (reference sequence). The CDR3 totals 14 residues. This CDR3 is CASSLAGRPHEQYF. The DNA of the CDR3 is TGTGCCAGCAGTCTCGCCGGCAGGCCCCACGAGCAGTACTTC.

The rearrangement links TRBV5-4 to TRBJ2-3; D uncertain. The CDR3 is made up of 12 amino acids. Germline V gene lookup returns CDR1 SGHNT and CDR2 YYREEE (reference sequence). V shed 4 bases and J shed 3 bases, with 6 bases lying between them. The CDR3 region is CASSIYTDTQYF. Here the CDR3 DNA reads TGTGCCAGCAGCATTTATACAGATACGCAGTATTTT.

The V and J genes are TRBV7-3 and TRBJ1-3; 8 positions match TRBD1. The CDR3 extends over 17 amino acids. The germline CDR1 and CDR2 sequences are SGHTA and FQGTGA. The J segment lost 0 bases and the V segment lost 2 bases, leaving 6 bases of the junction unmatched. The CDR3 DNA reads as TGTGCCAGCAGCTTATCTGGACAGGGTTTCTCTGGAAACACCATATATTTT. This codes for CASSLSGQGFSGNTIYF. The variable domain in full, with the rest retrieved from reference TRBV7-3 and TRBJ1-3, is GAGVSQTPSNKVTEKGKYVELRCDPISGHTALYWYRQSLGQGPEFLIYFQGTGAADDSGLPNDRFFAVRPEGSVSTLKIQRTERGDSAVYLCASSLSGQGFSGNTIYFGEGSWLTVV.

The J gene is TRBJ1-2, the V gene TRBV7-2; 7 positions match TRBD1. Trimming at V came to 1 base and at J to 7 bases, leaving 6 bases not matched to a gene. CDR1 SGHTA and CDR2 FQGNSA come from the germline V gene. The CDR3 runs to 14 residues. This CDR3 is CASSLEQGIGGYTF. For the CDR3, the DNA is TGTGCCAGCAGCTTAGAACAGGGGATAGGTGGCTACACCTTC.

This chain uses TRBV19 with TRBJ1-3, with a weak D call TRBD1 (6 bases). This CDR3 contains 15 residues. The germline CDR1 and CDR2 sequences are LNHDA and SQIVND (reference sequence). Deletions cut 5 bases from V and 1 base from J, with 12 bases between. The CDR3 reads CASSATGLSGNTIYF. The CDR3 bases are TGTGCCAGTAGTGCAACAGGGTTATCTGGAAACACCATATATTTT.

J is TRBJ1-1 and V is TRBV5-4; D ambiguous. The CDR3 length is 15 residues. With 5 bases removed from V and 1 base from J, the gap between germline ends came to 15 bases. CDR1 is SGHNT and CDR2 is YYREEE in the germline V gene (reference sequence). CDR3 bases: TGTGCCAGCAGGCCCCGAGGGTCGGGGAACACTGAAGCTTTCTTT. As protein: CASRPRGSGNTEAFF.